This TCR beta chain was captured by sequencing in a study of T cell responses to AZD1222 COVID-19 vaccine. The CDR3 is 15 amino acids. The V gene lost 2 bases and the J gene lost 2 bases, with 7 bases spanning the gap. The germline V gene has CDR1 MNHEY and CDR2 SMNVEV (reference sequence). A word on this clone: The antigen remains unidentified.

The data were produced by immunoSEQ multiplex PCR, yet TCRdb's version contains in-frame clones alone and is incomplete. The sample lists more than 250,000 clones; 93% were seen once. General observations from the study: Spike was spanned by vaccine-associated CD4 TCRs, which were dominant at 160-218 and 743-854. No repertoire was sampled before or during the peak T cell response, only after it.

The specimen comprised peripheral blood, sampled on day 0 of AZD1222 vaccination. The chain combines TRBV27 with TRBJ2-6, with D possibly TRBD1 on 6 matching bases. The receptor's source is an adult in good health. The CDR3 protein is CASSLEGAGANVLTF. The CDR3 DNA sequence: TGTGCCAGCAGTTTAGAGGGGGCTGGGGCCAACGTCCTGACTTTC. Based on the CDR3 plus reference TRBV27 and TRBJ2-6, the full variable domain is EAQVTQNPRYLITVTGKKLTVTCSQNMNHEYMSWYRQDPGLGLRQIYYSMNVEVTDKGDVPEGYKVSRKEKRNFPLILESPSPNQTSLYFCASSLEGAGANVLTFGAGSRLTVL.